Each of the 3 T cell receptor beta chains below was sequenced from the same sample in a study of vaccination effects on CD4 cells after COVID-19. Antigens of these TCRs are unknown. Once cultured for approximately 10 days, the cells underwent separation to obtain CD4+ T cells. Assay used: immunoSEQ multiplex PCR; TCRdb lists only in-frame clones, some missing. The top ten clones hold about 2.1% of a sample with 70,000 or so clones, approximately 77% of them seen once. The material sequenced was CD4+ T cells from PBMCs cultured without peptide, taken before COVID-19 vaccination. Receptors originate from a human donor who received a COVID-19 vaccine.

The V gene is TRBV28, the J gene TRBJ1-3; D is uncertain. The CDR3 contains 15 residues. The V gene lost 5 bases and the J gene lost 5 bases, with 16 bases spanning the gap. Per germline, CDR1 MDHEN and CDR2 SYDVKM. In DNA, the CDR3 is TGTGCCAGCAGTATGGAGGGAGGGAATAGAAACACCATATATTTT. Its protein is CASSMEGGNRNTIYF.

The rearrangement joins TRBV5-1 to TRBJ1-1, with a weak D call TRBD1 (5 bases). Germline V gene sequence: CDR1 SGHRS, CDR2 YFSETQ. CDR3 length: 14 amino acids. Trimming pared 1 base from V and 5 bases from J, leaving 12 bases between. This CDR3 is CASSLLAGKTEAFF. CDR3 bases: TGCGCCAGCAGCTTGCTGGCAGGGAAGACTGAAGCTTTCTTT.

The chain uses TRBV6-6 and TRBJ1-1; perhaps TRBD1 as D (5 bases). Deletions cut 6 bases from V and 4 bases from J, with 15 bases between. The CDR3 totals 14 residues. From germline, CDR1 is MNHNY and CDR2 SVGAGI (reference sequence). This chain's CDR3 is CASRQGDRGTEAFF. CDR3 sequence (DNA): TGTGCCAGCAGACAAGGGGATAGGGGCACTGAAGCTTTCTTT.